A selection of T cell receptor beta chains follows, all from one sample in a study of CD8+ T cells in alopecia areata. The protocol was immunoSEQ multiplex PCR, while the TCRdb copy is restricted to in-frame clones and leaves out a portion. Among some 120,000 clones listed, about 50% were seen once. Sequencing was carried out using NKG2D-low CD8+ T cells sorted from blood. The origin of the receptors is a human donor with alopecia areata. CDR3s include the opening cysteine and the closing phenylalanine or tryptophan. D genes are given only for firm matches. Size tells how often a clone was seen (once, few, many) or the class of an expanded clone, and some rows leave it out.

d_gene	v_gene	j_gene	abundance	CDR3aa	CDR3nt
-	TRBV29-1	TRBJ2-5	-	CSAAGAGTETQYF	TGCAGCGCCGCCGGGGCGGGAACAGAGACCCAGTACTTC
TRBD1	TRBV30	TRBJ2-7	-	CAWSTGGPYEQYF	TGTGCCTGGAGTACAGGGGGCCCCTACGAGCAGTACTTC
-	TRBV13	TRBJ2-1	few	CASSLARHEQFF	TGTGCCAGCAGCTTAGCTCGGCATGAGCAGTTCTTC
-	TRBV28	TRBJ1-5	few	CASSFAGSNQPQHF	TGTGCCAGCAGTTTTGCGGGGAGCAATCAGCCCCAGCATTTT
TRBD1	TRBV19	TRBJ2-7	-	CASSLGQGVYEQYF	TGTGCCAGTAGTCTGGGACAGGGAGTCTACGAGCAGTACTTC
TRBD1	TRBV29-1	TRBJ2-3	-	CSVGLGGEADTQYF	TGCAGCGTGGGGTTAGGGGGCGAGGCAGATACGCAGTATTTT
TRBD2	TRBV5-1	TRBJ2-1	-	CASSLESREYNEQFF	TGCGCCAGCAGCTTGGAGTCGCGGGAGTACAATGAGCAGTTCTTC
TRBD2	TRBV27	TRBJ2-2	-	CASSFGGTGELFF	TGTGCCAGCAGTTTCGGGGGGACCGGGGAGCTGTTTTTT
-	TRBV29-1	TRBJ2-5	-	CSVLLETQYF	TGCAGCGTACTACTAGAGACCCAGTACTTC
-	TRBV29-1	TRBJ2-7	-	CSVESGQQLYEQYF	TGCAGCGTTGAAAGTGGGCAGCAACTCTACGAGCAGTACTTC
-	TRBV27	TRBJ1-6	-	CASSITGPSPLHF	TGTGCCAGCAGCATAACAGGACCCTCACCCCTCCACTTT
TRBD2	TRBV28	TRBJ2-5	-	CASSPGDTRREDQETQYF	TGTGCCAGCAGTCCTGGCGACACGAGGCGGGAGGACCAAGAGACCCAGTACTTC
-	TRBV29-1	TRBJ2-2	-	CSARLGVSTGELFF	TGCAGCGCTAGACTAGGAGTTTCCACCGGGGAGCTGTTTTTT
-	TRBV23-1	TRBJ1-2	few	CASSQVSRAQGYYGYTF	TGCGCCAGCAGTCAAGTATCGCGCGCACAGGGATACTATGGCTACACCTTC
TRBD2	TRBV29-1	TRBJ2-5	-	CSVHPSGSDEQYF	TGCAGCGTTCATCCTAGCGGGAGTGATGAGCAGTACTTC
-	TRBV6-1	TRBJ2-2	-	CASSAGTADTGELFF	TGTGCCAGCAGTGCCGGGACGGCAGACACCGGGGAGCTGTTTTTT
-	TRBV28	TRBJ1-2	-	CASSWGAHYGYTF	TGTGCCAGCAGCTGGGGGGCGCACTATGGCTACACCTTC
TRBD2	TRBV29-1	TRBJ2-1	-	CSVEDSRKLANEQFF	TGCAGCGTTGAAGATTCTCGGAAACTAGCGAATGAGCAGTTCTTC
-	TRBV29-1	TRBJ1-1	-	CSAGQSGTEMNTEAFF	TGCAGCGCCGGCCAGTCAGGTACAGAAATGAACACTGAAGCTTTCTTT
-	TRBV4-1	TRBJ2-1	few	CASSQGEDNEQFF	TGCGCCAGCAGCCAAGGGGAAGACAATGAGCAGTTCTTC
TRBD1	TRBV29-1	TRBJ2-2	few	CSVEEGQGAAAGELFF	TGCAGCGTTGAAGAAGGACAGGGGGCCGCGGCCGGGGAGCTGTTTTTT
TRBD1	TRBV27	TRBJ1-1	-	CASSLTGGRGEAFF	TGTGCCAGCAGTCTCACAGGGGGCAGGGGTGAAGCTTTCTTT
-	TRBV5-6	TRBJ2-3	-	CASEVQGWGDTQYF	TGTGCCAGCGAAGTCCAGGGGTGGGGAGATACGCAGTATTTT
-	TRBV6-5	TRBJ2-1	-	CASSYTDTNEQFF	TGTGCCAGCAGCTACACAGACACCAATGAGCAGTTCTTC
TRBD2	TRBV27	TRBJ2-7	-	CASSSHRVGGDEQYF	TGTGCCAGCAGTTCACACAGGGTCGGGGGGGACGAGCAGTACTTC
-	TRBV29-1	TRBJ2-6	-	CSVVSPRPSGANVLTF	TGCAGCGTTGTTTCCCCAAGGCCTTCTGGGGCCAACGTCCTGACTTTC
TRBD1	TRBV30	TRBJ2-7	-	CALKDRGRYEQYF	TGTGCCCTCAAGGACAGGGGGAGATACGAGCAGTACTTC
TRBD2	TRBV7-8	TRBJ2-1	few	CASSQTSSGGGEQFF	TGTGCCAGCAGCCAGACTTCTAGCGGGGGGGGTGAGCAGTTCTTC
-	TRBV20-1	TRBJ1-5	-	CSVGQPQHF	TGCAGTGTGGGTCAGCCCCAGCATTTT
TRBD2	TRBV2	TRBJ2-1	-	CASSPRTSGTYNEQFF	TGTGCCAGCAGTCCCAGGACTAGCGGGACCTACAATGAGCAGTTCTTC
TRBD2	TRBV28	TRBJ2-4	-	CASILAGTQYF	TGTGCCAGCATACTAGCGGGCACTCAGTACTTC
-	TRBV4-3	TRBJ2-6	many	CASSQDSSSSGANVLTF	TGCGCCAGCAGCCAAGATAGTAGCAGCTCTGGGGCCAACGTCCTGACTTTC
TRBD2	TRBV5-1	TRBJ2-7	-	CASSLVGLAGSSYEQYF	TGCGCCAGCAGCTTGGTGGGACTAGCGGGAAGCTCCTACGAGCAGTACTTC
-	TRBV27	TRBJ2-5	-	CASSLDRAGETQYF	TGTGCCAGCAGTCTGGACCGGGCCGGAGAGACCCAGTACTTC
-	TRBV6-6	TRBJ2-5	-	CASSYRDPQETQYF	TGTGCCAGCAGTTACAGGGACCCTCAAGAGACCCAGTACTTC
-	TRBV29-1	TRBJ2-7	-	CSVQTRSNYEQYF	TGCAGCGTACAAACTAGATCCAATTACGAGCAGTACTTC
-	TRBV7-9	TRBJ2-6	-	CASKAGANVLTF	TGTGCCAGCAAAGCTGGGGCCAACGTCCTGACTTTC
-	TRBV28	TRBJ2-1	-	CAGGAGVYNEQFF	TGTGCCGGAGGGGCAGGGGTCTACAATGAGCAGTTCTTC
-	TRBV19	TRBJ2-5	few	CASSIELTAEETQYF	TGTGCCAGTAGTATAGAGCTAACGGCTGAAGAGACCCAGTACTTC
TRBD1	TRBV29-1	TRBJ1-4	-	CSVATGGVEKLFF	TGCAGCGTTGCGACAGGGGGCGTTGAAAAACTGTTTTTT
TRBD1	TRBV4-1	TRBJ1-5	-	CASSQVSGTGNQPQHF	TGCGCCAGCAGCCAAGTATCCGGGACAGGGAATCAGCCCCAGCATTTT
-	TRBV27	TRBJ1-1	-	CASSLSLGNTEAFF	TGTGCCAGCAGTTTATCTTTGGGGAACACTGAAGCTTTCTTT
TRBD2	TRBV11-2	TRBJ2-1	once	CASGLGRVGEQFF	TGTGCCAGCGGCTTGGGGAGGGTAGGTGAGCAGTTCTTC
TRBD2	TRBV30	TRBJ2-1	-	CAWMSASGRAHNEQFF	TGTGCCTGGATGTCTGCTAGCGGGAGGGCCCACAATGAGCAGTTCTTC
-	TRBV30	TRBJ1-3	-	CAWKGMEAPIYF	TGTGCCTGGAAGGGGATGGAGGCACCCATATATTTT
-	TRBV14	TRBJ2-2	few	CASSQRSGQRTGELFF	TGTGCCAGCAGCCAAAGATCAGGGCAGCGCACCGGGGAGCTGTTTTTT
-	TRBV29-1	TRBJ1-2	few	CSAGDNDSGYTF	TGCAGCGCTGGGGACAATGATAGCGGCTACACCTTC
-	TRBV6-6	TRBJ2-1	few	CASSSGTFAFF	TGTGCCAGCAGCTCCGGGACATTCGCGTTCTTC
-	TRBV25-1	TRBJ2-3	few	CASNEGGDTQYF	TGTGCCAGCAATGAGGGGGGAGATACGCAGTATTTT